The clone carrying this T cell receptor beta chain has a single count. Grouping used clinical history reported by participants in a survey and questionnaire. V lost 10 bases, J lost 0 bases, and 13 bases lay in between. CDR1 and CDR2 from the germline V gene are LNHDA and SQIVND (reference sequence). This CDR3 contains 14 residues. This sample is drawn from a study of blood T cell repertoires in COVID-19. On the study more broadly: From T cells, B-cell-depleted T cells, or PBMCs came the material, which was cDNA or gDNA.

Per the study methods: Amplification of reference gene primers was used by the study to estimate nucleated cell counts. TCRdb's table, derived via immunoSEQ multiplex PCR, lists solely in-frame clones and lacks some. V, J and clone size are those of that table, while D and trimming were read from the DNA. The data show about 220,000 clones, over 80% seen once. The gene calls are TRBV19 and TRBJ2-1, with a weak D call TRBD2 (6 bases). The specimen was PBMCs or T cells enriched from blood (not recorded which). This TCR was sampled from a woman in her 30s with acute COVID-19. CDR3 coding DNA: TGTGCCACTAAGACTAGTCTCTCCTACAATGAGCAGTTCTTC. Protein sequence: CATKTSLSYNEQFF.